Detailed here is one T cell receptor beta chain. Authors' methods: Using reference gene primer amplification, nucleated cell counts were estimated. The protocol was immunoSEQ multiplex PCR, while the TCRdb copy is restricted to in-frame clones and leaves out a portion. That table supplies the V and J calls and clone size; D and trimming were determined from the DNA. The sample shows some 190,000 clones, roughly nine tenths of them seen only once. The data derive from a study of blood T cell repertoires in COVID-19. The age range of participants was about 18 to 100 years, with residence in about 25 US areas. Cohort allocation depended upon clinical history that participants reported. The germline V gene has CDR1 SGHAT and CDR2 FQNNGV. The CDR3 totals 13 residues. The V gene lost 5 bases and the J gene lost 6 bases, with 11 bases spanning the gap.

The V gene is TRBV11-2, the J gene TRBJ2-1; D not certain. The sequenced material came from PBMCs or T cells enriched from blood (not recorded which). The sequence was collected from a woman aged 40 to 50 with acute COVID-19. The DNA of the CDR3 is TGTGCCAGCAGCCTACGCCGCGGCAATGAGCAGTTCTTC. It codes for CASSLRRGNEQFF.